What follows are 25 T cell receptor beta chains derived from one specimen sequenced in a study of T cell clonality in common variable immunodeficiency. General observations from the study: Fewer deletions and N-nucleotide insertions were reportedly seen in common variable immunodeficiency TCR beta sequences.

This table comes from immunoSEQ multiplex PCR, and its TCRdb copy is limited to in-frame clones, with some not included. This sample has about 33,000 clones, each found more than once. The antigens these receptors bind are not known. Material: peripheral blood mononuclear cells. The origin of the receptors is a human donor with common variable immunodeficiency.

This clone is judged medium-sized. The read gets to within 3 residues of the CDR3 end, and the germline J gene fills in the rest. The genes are TRBV20-1 and TRBJ1-1; 9 positions match TRBD1. Trimming took 6 bases from V and 0 from J; bases not matched to a gene: 8. CDR1 is DFQATT, CDR2 SNEGSKA, per germline (reference sequence). The CDR3 has 15 residues. CDR3 DNA (partial): TGCAGTGCCCCTAACAACAGGGGGCTGAACACTGAA. This gives the protein CSAPNNRGLNTE. The entire CDR3 protein is CSAPNNRGLNTEAFF.

This clone was detected many times. The CDR3 bases that were read are TGTGCCTGGAGTGTACTATCGGGGTTGGAGACC. This sequence encodes CAWSVLSGLET. The whole CDR3 reads CAWSVLSGLETQYF. The chain joins TRBV30 to TRBJ2-5, with a possible D match to TRBD2 (5 bases). The read finishes 3 residues shy of the CDR3 end, and the germline J gene is used to complete it. Per germline, CDR1 GTSNPN and CDR2 SVGIG (reference sequence). V lost 0 bases and J lost 5, with 13 bases in between. The CDR3 contains 14 residues. The whole variable domain, remainder taken from reference TRBV30 and TRBJ2-5, is SQTIHQWPATLVQPVGSPLSLECTVEGTSNPNLYWYRQAAGRGLQLLFYSVGIGQISSEVPQNLSASRPQDRQFILSSKKLLLSDSGFYLCAWSVLSGLETQYFGPGTRLLVL.

On this clone: With the read ending 3 residues before the CDR3 end, the germline J gene is used to fill in that end. This chain links TRBV2 with TRBJ2-3, with 8 bases matching TRBD2. The germline V gene has CDR1 SNHLY and CDR2 FYNNEI. The CDR3 runs 14 residues. V dropped 5 bases and J dropped 3; count of bases not matched to a gene: 4. This chain's CDR3 is CASSLGGRTDTQYF. CDR3 bases read: TGTGCCAGCAGTCTAGGCGGGAGGACAGATACG.

This clone was seen at least ten times. Read data end 3 residues before the CDR3 end; the end is taken from the germline J gene. The chain has TRBV29-1 and TRBJ1-1; 8 nucleotides match TRBD1. The V gene end was trimmed by 5 bases and the J gene end by 3 bases; junction bases not matched to a gene: 5. The CDR3 has 13 residues. The V gene's germline CDR1 is SQVTM and CDR2 ANQGSEA. The CDR3 bases that were read are TGCAGCGTTCGTACGACAGGGGACACTGAA. It encodes CSVRTTGDTE. The entire CDR3 protein is CSVRTTGDTEAFF.

This clone has just a few counts. The DNA ends 3 residues before the CDR3 does, and the rest of the CDR3 is filled in from the germline J gene. V and J are TRBV19 and TRBJ1-1, with D tentatively TRBD1 (5 bases). V was trimmed by 9 bases and J by 6 bases, leaving 32 bases between them. The CDR3 spans 18 residues. Germline V gene sequence: CDR1 LNHDA, CDR2 SQIVND (reference sequence). The sequenced part of the CDR3 DNA is TGTGCCAGGATCACTCACCCCGACCTGACAGTGCTTGACGCTGAA. This encodes CARITHPDLTVLDAE. In full, the CDR3 reads CARITHPDLTVLDAEAFF.

A few counts support this clone. Read data end 3 residues before the CDR3 end; the end is taken from the germline J gene. The V and J genes are TRBV11-2 and TRBJ2-7, with D perhaps TRBD1 (6 bases). The CDR3 is 13 amino acids. Between the trimmed V and J ends, which lost 5 bases and 1 base, there was a span of 9 bases. CDR1 SGHAT and CDR2 FQNNGV come from the germline V gene. CDR3 bases read: TGTGCCAGCAGCCGGGACATTTCCTACGAG. Its protein is CASSRDISYE. The full CDR3 sequence reads CASSRDISYEQYF.

Of note for this clone: The read terminates 3 residues ahead of where the CDR3 ends, so the germline J gene completes it. The rearrangement links TRBV5-1 to TRBJ2-1; TRBD2 is a possible D gene (6 bases). V lost 4 bases to trimming and J lost 4 bases, with 15 bases between them. CDR1 is SGHRS and CDR2 is YFSETQ in the germline V gene. This CDR3 region has 15 residues. The CDR3 bases that were read are TGCGCCAGCAGCCTAGGGGACTCGGTTTACAATGAG. This translates into CASSLGDSVYNE. In full, the CDR3 reads CASSLGDSVYNEQFF.

This clone was observed at least ten times. Coverage ceases 3 residues before the CDR3 finishes, and the germline J gene fills in the end. The chain combines TRBV29-1 with TRBJ1-1; TRBD1 matches 9 bases. V was pared by 5 bases and J by 1 base, with 5 bases of the junction left unmatched. Germline V gene data show CDR1 as SQVTM and CDR2 as ANQGSEA. The CDR3 totals 14 residues. Here the CDR3 reads CSVKTGGGNTEAFF. The CDR3 DNA, read in part, is TGCAGCGTTAAGACAGGGGGAGGGAACACTGAA.

This clone was found a few times. The read finishes 3 residues shy of the CDR3 end, and the germline J gene is used to complete it. V is TRBV2 and J is TRBJ1-3, with 7 bases fitting TRBD1. CDR1 is SNHLY, CDR2 FYNNEI, per germline. The V gene end was trimmed by 6 bases and the J gene end by 2 bases; junction bases not matched to a gene: 4. The CDR3 length is 14 residues. The CDR3 is CASSGQGAGNTIYF. Partial CDR3 DNA: TGTGCCAGCAGCGGGCAGGGGGCTGGAAACACC.

Ten or more counts support this clone. The read ends 3 residues shy of where the CDR3 ends; the end is completed using the germline J gene. V and J are TRBV20-1 and TRBJ2-5; D might be TRBD1 (5 bases). The V and J ends lost 0 bases and 0 bases respectively, with 14 bases between them. CDR3 length: 16 residues. Looked up from germline, CDR1 is DFQATT and CDR2 is SNEGSKA (reference sequence). The CDR3: CSARDGAVNYQETQYF. CDR3 bases read: TGCAGTGCTAGAGATGGGGCGGTGAATTACCAAGAGACC.

This clone occurred a few times. The CDR3 end is not reached by the read, which stops 3 residues before it; the germline J gene fills it in. This chain connects TRBV7-3 to TRBJ2-2; no clear D gene. The CDR3 is 13 residues long. Per germline, CDR1 SGHTA and CDR2 FQGTGA. V lost 6 bases and J 0 bases, leaving 5 bases between the germline ends. CDR3 residues: CASSSTNTGELFF. The part of the CDR3 DNA that was read is TGTGCCAGCAGTTCTACGAACACCGGGGAG. Together with reference TRBV7-3 and TRBJ2-2, the CDR3 gives the full variable domain: GAGVSQTPSNKVTEKGKYVELRCDPISGHTALYWYRQSLGQGPEFLIYFQGTGAADDSGLPNDRFFAVRPEGSVSTLKIQRTERGDSAVYLCASSSTNTGELFFGEGSRLTVL.

In its sample, this clone was seen many times. The DNA read from the CDR3 is TGCAGTGCCTGGACAGAAGTCTACAATGAG. This codes for CSAWTEVYNE. The CDR3 in full is CSAWTEVYNEQFF. This rearrangement joins TRBV20-1 to TRBJ2-1, with D maybe TRBD1 (6 bases). Read sequence stops 3 residues before the CDR3 end, and the germline J gene provides the missing end. With 6 bases removed from V and 3 bases from J, the gap between germline ends came to 12 bases. CDR3 length: 13 residues. CDR1 and CDR2 from the germline V gene are DFQATT and SNEGSKA (reference sequence).

The table lists this clone with many counts. The read is 3 residues too short to cover the CDR3 end, so that end is filled in from the germline J gene. This chain connects TRBV10-1 to TRBJ1-2, with TRBD1 matching 9 bases. J gave up 2 bases and V 5 bases, and 6 bases lay outside the gene matches. This CDR3 is 15 amino acids long. The germline V gene encodes CDR1 WNHNN and CDR2 SYGVQD (reference sequence). The CDR3 DNA, read in part, is TGCGCCAGCAGTACAGGGGGCAAAGGAAACTATGGC. The encoded protein is CASSTGGKGNYG. The entire CDR3 protein reads CASSTGGKGNYGYTF.

Of note for this clone: The CDR3 end falls 3 residues outside the read, so it is completed with the germline J gene. V usage is TRBV6-1 and J usage is TRBJ2-3; D perhaps matches TRBD1 (6 bases). Trimming left V 2 bases short and J 7 bases short, with 7 bases between. Germline CDR1 MNHNS, CDR2 SASEGT. CDR3 size: 12 residues. The sequenced CDR3 bases are TGTGCCAGCAGTGAACAGGGGAATACG. The encoded protein is CASSEQGNT. Given in full, the CDR3 is CASSEQGNTQYF.

This clone appeared many times. The CDR3 goes on 3 residues after the read ends, and that part is filled in from the germline J gene. The chain recombines TRBV13 with TRBJ2-2; possibly TRBD2 for D (6 bases). This CDR3 contains 16 residues. CDR1 is PRHDT and CDR2 is FYEKMQ in the germline V gene (reference sequence). V was cut by 0 bases and J by 4 bases, with 12 bases left in between. The CDR3 is CASSLGSLASTGELFF. Partial CDR3 DNA: TGTGCCAGCAGCTTAGGCTCCCTAGCGTCCACCGGGGAG.

Turning to this clone: The CDR3 end is not reached by the read, which stops 3 residues before it; the germline J gene fills it in. The gene calls are TRBV2 and TRBJ1-5; D call uncertain. The CDR3 is 14 residues long. V was clipped by 2 bases and J by 5 bases, with 10 bases between them. Germline V gives CDR1 SNHLY, CDR2 FYNNEI. The CDR3 reads CASSELRGDQPQHF. The part of the CDR3 DNA that was read is TGTGCCAGCAGTGAACTGCGGGGAGATCAGCCC. The full variable domain, its missing parts supplied by reference TRBV2 and TRBJ1-5, is EPEVTQTPSHQVTQMGQEVILRCVPISNHLYFYWYRQILGQKVEFLVSFYNNEISEKSEIFDDQFSVERPDGSNFTLKIRSTKLEDSAMYFCASSELRGDQPQHFGDGTRLSIL.

With respect to this clone: The read falls 3 residues short of the CDR3 end, and the missing part is taken from the germline J gene. This chain links TRBV19 with TRBJ2-4; 8 positions agree with TRBD2. V shed 0 bases, J shed 5 bases, and the junction held 6 bases outside the gene matches. Germline CDR1 and CDR2: LNHDA and SQIVND (reference sequence). This CDR3 is 16 amino acids long. This CDR3 reads CASSIDPTAGENIQYF. CDR3 DNA, as far as it was read: TGTGCCAGTAGTATAGACCCCACAGCGGGGGAAAACATT.

This clone has a count of ten or more. The read terminates 3 residues ahead of where the CDR3 ends, so the germline J gene completes it. This rearrangement joins TRBV7-9 to TRBJ2-1; 9 bases map to TRBD2. The CDR3 runs to 15 residues. V dropped 1 base and J dropped 6; count of bases not matched to a gene: 4. Germline assignment: CDR1 SEHNR and CDR2 FQNEAQ (reference sequence). The sequenced part of the CDR3 DNA is TGTGCCAGCAGCTTAGAGCTAGCGGGGTTCAATGAG. It codes for CASSLELAGFNE. The whole CDR3 sequence reads CASSLELAGFNEQFF.

This clone was counted at least ten times. The sequence runs out 3 residues before the end of the CDR3; the remainder is reconstructed from the germline J gene. V gene TRBV19 combines with J gene TRBJ2-5; the match to TRBD2 covers 10 bases. The CDR3 contains 15 residues. V trimming: 5 bases; J trimming: 5 bases; junction bases outside the gene matches: 8. Germline assignment: CDR1 LNHDA and CDR2 SQIVND (reference sequence). The DNA read from the CDR3 is TGTGCCAGTAGTGGGGGGACTAGCGCTTCGGAGACC. Its translation: CASSGGTSASET. The whole CDR3 protein reads CASSGGTSASETQYF.

Only a few counts were recorded for this clone. The read halts 3 residues ahead of the CDR3 end, with the missing end drawn from the germline J gene. V usage is TRBV2 and J usage is TRBJ1-1; no clear D. The germline V gene has CDR1 SNHLY and CDR2 FYNNEI. CDR3 length: 13 amino acids. V was trimmed by 6 bases and J by 1 base, leaving 9 bases between them. The CDR3 loop reads CASRERQNTEAFF. The covered CDR3 bases are TGTGCCAGCAGGGAGAGACAGAACACTGAA.

This clone was counted a few times. The read falls 3 residues short of the CDR3 end, and the missing part is taken from the germline J gene. This chain uses TRBV19 with TRBJ1-5, with 9 bases identical to TRBD1. The V and J ends lost 5 bases and 7 bases, in that order; junction bases with no gene match: 6. The CDR3 is made up of 14 amino acids. Per the germline V gene, CDR1 is LNHDA and CDR2 is SQIVND (reference sequence). CDR3 protein: CASSDGTGIQPQHF. CDR3 bases read: TGTGCCAGTAGTGACGGGACAGGGATACAGCCC.

To note about this clone: The read is 3 residues too short to cover the CDR3 end, so that end is filled in from the germline J gene. The chain carries TRBV6-2 or TRBV6-3 and TRBJ2-7; 7 bases fit TRBD1. Germline CDR1 MNHEY, CDR2 SVGEGT. V was clipped by 4 bases and J by 0 bases; unmatched bases: 6. This CDR3 spans 15 amino acids. Here the CDR3 reads CASSSTSGGSYEQYF. The DNA read from the CDR3 is TGTGCCAGCAGTTCCACCTCAGGGGGCTCCTACGAG.

This clone was picked up a small number of times. The read terminates 3 residues ahead of where the CDR3 ends, so the germline J gene completes it. The chain has TRBV19 and TRBJ1-2; possible D gene TRBD1, 5 bases. The CDR3 length is 18 residues. With 0 bases removed from V and 4 bases from J, the gap between germline ends came to 21 bases. The germline gives CDR1 LNHDA, CDR2 SQIVND (reference sequence). The CDR3 reads CASSIDLPWTLESYGYTF. The sequenced CDR3 bases are TGTGCCAGTAGTATAGACCTACCGTGGACACTGGAATCCTATGGC.

This clone was observed at least ten times. The sequence runs out 3 residues before the end of the CDR3; the remainder is reconstructed from the germline J gene. The chain has TRBV19 and TRBJ1-5, with 7 bases aligning to TRBD1. Per the germline V gene, CDR1 is LNHDA and CDR2 is SQIVND (reference sequence). This CDR3 is built from 13 residues. J was trimmed by 5 bases and V by 7 bases; bases with no gene match: 5. The CDR3 bases that were read are TGTGCCAGTACCGGGACAGTAGATCAGCCC. Amino acids: CASTGTVDQP. The full CDR3 sequence reads CASTGTVDQPQHF.

As for this clone: Read sequence stops 3 residues before the CDR3 end, and the germline J gene provides the missing end. This chain links TRBV6-2 or TRBV6-3 with TRBJ1-1, with 8 nucleotides matching TRBD1. The CDR3 has 13 amino acids. The V gene's germline CDR1 is MNHEY and CDR2 SVGEGT. The sequenced part of the CDR3 DNA is TGTGCCAGCAGTTCGGACAGGGTATTGGGA. Translating gives CASSSDRVLG. The entire CDR3 reads CASSSDRVLGAFF.